These 28 T cell receptor beta chains originate from one sample sequenced in a study of shared clonotypes between healthy human individuals. Some clones are missing from TCRdb's copy, which holds only in-frame ones; the method was immunoSEQ multiplex PCR. The sample consists of some 800,000 clones, around 93% of them appearing once. Naive CD8 populations comprised CD45RO-negative cells positively selected for CCR7, excluding terminally differentiated effector memory CD45RA+ cells. The specimen sequenced was naive CD8+ T cells sorted from blood. The receptors were sampled from a man younger than 40 in good health.

This chain connects TRBV27 to TRBJ1-2, with D possibly matching TRBD1 (5 bases). CDR1 and CDR2 (germline): MNHEY, SMNVEV (reference sequence). V lost 3 bases and J lost 5, with 10 bases in between. CDR3 length: 13 amino acids. The CDR3 loop reads CASSLTAGYGYTF. The DNA for the CDR3 is TGTGCCAGCAGTTTGACCGCAGGGTATGGCTACACCTTC.

The CDR3 loop reads CASSSLLRTSGNNEQFF. The CDR3 DNA sequence: TGTGCCAGCAGCTCGCTACTCCGGACTAGCGGCAACAATGAGCAGTTCTTC. The V call is TRBV11-2, the J call TRBJ2-1; TRBD2 matches 10 bases. With V trimmed by 4 bases and J by 5 bases, 11 bases remained unmatched. CDR3 length: 17 amino acids. CDR1 SGHAT and CDR2 FQNNGV come from the germline V gene.

The chain uses TRBV13 and TRBJ2-7, with D possibly being TRBD2 (6 bases). The germline CDR1 and CDR2 sequences are PRHDT and FYEKMQ (reference sequence). The CDR3 is 15 residues long. Trimming pared 7 bases from V and 7 bases from J, leaving 23 bases between. DNA of the CDR3: TGTGCCAGCACCCCCCGGGGGACGAGGGACGGGGAGCAGTACTTC. Translated, it gives CASTPRGTRDGEQYF. The entire variable domain, with the rest obtained from reference TRBV13 and TRBJ2-7, is as follows: AAGVIQSPRHLIKEKRETATLKCYPIPRHDTVYWYQQGPGQDPQFLISFYEKMQSDKGSIPDRFSAQQFSDYHSELNMSSLELGDSALYFCASTPRGTRDGEQYFGPGTRLTVT.

In regard to this clone: The identical CDR3 is also encoded by other nucleotide sequences in the sample. V is TRBV7-9 and J is TRBJ2-7; the match to TRBD2 covers 7 bases. The ends lost 3 bases at V and 0 bases at J; junction bases unmatched: 2. This CDR3 is built from 14 residues. Looked up from germline, CDR1 is SEHNR and CDR2 is FQNEAQ (reference sequence). The CDR3 bases are TGTGCCAGCAGCTTGAGCGGGAACTCCTACGAGCAGTACTTC. Its protein product is CASSLSGNSYEQYF.

The rearrangement links TRBV14 to TRBJ2-1; D is unclear. CDR1 SGHDN and CDR2 FVKESK come from the germline V gene. CDR3 length: 15 amino acids. With 2 bases removed from V and 0 bases from J, the gap between germline ends came to 8 bases. CDR3 region: CASSQIESSYNEQFF. DNA of the CDR3: TGTGCCAGCAGCCAAATAGAGAGCTCCTACAATGAGCAGTTCTTC.

The V call is TRBV11-2, the J call TRBJ2-2; the D is unclear. The CDR3 runs to 15 residues. Germline V lookup: CDR1 SGHAT, CDR2 FQNNGV. The V and J ends lost 8 bases and 5 bases respectively, with 18 bases between them. In DNA, the CDR3 is TGTGCCAGCCGAATCGGGCGGACGGGTACCGGGGAGCTGTTTTTT. It translates to CASRIGRTGTGELFF.

This rearrangement joins TRBV28 to TRBJ2-2; D is undetermined. This CDR3 is 14 amino acids long. V dropped 1 base and J dropped 4 bases, with 7 bases sitting between them. Germline V CDR1 and CDR2: MDHEN, SYDVKM. The CDR3 region is CASSLYRSTGELFF. CDR3 nucleotides: TGTGCCAGCAGTTTATACAGATCCACCGGGGAGCTGTTTTTT.

V and J are TRBV7-9 and TRBJ2-6; perhaps TRBD1 as D (5 bases). This CDR3 is 17 amino acids long. V gave up 5 bases and J gave up 0 bases, with 14 bases separating them. CDR1 is SEHNR and CDR2 is FQNEAQ in the germline V gene (reference sequence). For the CDR3, the DNA is TGTGCCAGCAGCGGAACAGGTTTTTCCTCTGGGGCCAACGTCCTGACTTTC. The encoded protein is CASSGTGFSSGANVLTF.

CDR3 sequence reads: CASSVSGSTNEQFF. The CDR3 DNA reads TGTGCCAGCAGCGTTAGCGGGAGTACCAATGAGCAGTTCTTC. J is TRBJ2-1 and V is TRBV13, with 9 bases identical to TRBD2. Looked up from germline, CDR1 is PRHDT and CDR2 is FYEKMQ (reference sequence). The CDR3 covers 14 residues. The V segment lost 5 bases and the J segment 6 bases; nucleotides outside the gene matches: 5. Full variable domain (rest looked up from reference TRBV13 and TRBJ2-1): AAGVIQSPRHLIKEKRETATLKCYPIPRHDTVYWYQQGPGQDPQFLISFYEKMQSDKGSIPDRFSAQQFSDYHSELNMSSLELGDSALYFCASSVSGSTNEQFFGPGTRLTVL.

This chain connects TRBV9 to TRBJ2-7, with TRBD2 matching 12 bases. The CDR3 is made up of 15 amino acids. J was trimmed by 3 bases and V by 3 bases; bases with no gene match: 4. Germline V gene sequence: CDR1 SGDLS, CDR2 YYNGEE. The CDR3 reads CASSASSGRDYEQYF. Written as DNA, the CDR3 is TGTGCCAGCAGCGCTTCTAGCGGGAGGGACTACGAGCAGTACTTC.

V is TRBV30 and J is TRBJ2-7, with TRBD1 identical over 10 bases. Losses at the gene ends were 5 bases for V and 2 bases for J; bases not matched to a gene: 6. Germline CDR1 reads GTSNPN; CDR2 reads SVGIG (reference sequence). CDR3 size: 14 residues. The CDR3 nucleotides read TGTGCCTGGGCTCCGGGACAGGGGACCTACGAGCAGTACTTC. Its protein is CAWAPGQGTYEQYF.

The chain couples TRBV4-1 to TRBJ2-7, with 8 bases lining up with TRBD2. CDR3 size: 16 residues. The ends lost 0 bases at V and 3 bases at J; junction bases unmatched: 7. CDR1 and CDR2 from the germline V gene are MGHRA and YSYEKL. The CDR3 region is CASSQDRAGASYEQYF. In DNA form, the CDR3 reads TGCGCCAGCAGCCAAGATCGAGCGGGAGCAAGCTACGAGCAGTACTTC.

The rearrangement uses TRBV6-5 and TRBJ2-5, with D tentatively TRBD1 or TRBD2 (5 bases each). Deletions cut 4 bases from V and 4 bases from J, with 10 bases between. Germline loops: CDR1 MNHEY, CDR2 SVGAGI. CDR3 length: 13 amino acids. The CDR3 DNA follows: TGTGCCAGCAGTTCAATTGGGGGAGAGACCCAGTACTTC. Its protein product is CASSSIGGETQYF.

The rearrangement uses TRBV7-3 and TRBJ2-1; D unresolved. Germline assignment: CDR1 SGHTA and CDR2 FQGTGA. Trimming left V 1 base short and J 8 bases short, with 9 bases between. This CDR3 has 13 amino acids. CDR3 in DNA: TGTGCCAGCAGCTTAAGTTTTCGCGATGAGCAGTTCTTC. Translated, it gives CASSLSFRDEQFF.

This clone was seen a single time. The gene calls are TRBV14 and TRBJ2-2, with D maybe TRBD2 (5 bases). Germline V gives CDR1 SGHDN, CDR2 FVKESK. V shed 0 bases and J shed 4 bases, with 18 bases lying between them. There are 18 residues in the CDR3. This CDR3 reads CASSQDDTSSTSTGELFF. The CDR3 nucleotides are TGTGCCAGCAGCCAAGATGACACTAGTTCTACTTCCACCGGGGAGCTGTTTTTT. The complete variable domain, with remaining parts taken from reference TRBV14 and TRBJ2-2, reads EAGVTQFPSHSVIEKGQTVTLRCDPISGHDNLYWYRRVMGKEIKFLLHFVKESKQDESGMPNNRFLAERTGGTYSTLKVQPAELEDSGVYFCASSQDDTSSTSTGELFFGEGSRLTVL.

The chain carries TRBV19 and TRBJ2-3; D is possibly TRBD2 (6 bases). Germline loops: CDR1 LNHDA, CDR2 SQIVND (reference sequence). Trimming took off 5 bases at V and 0 bases at J, with 15 bases between the two ends. The CDR3 sequence is 16 residues long. CDR3 sequence reads: CASSFPGGLSTDTQYF. In nucleotides, the CDR3 is TGTGCCAGTAGTTTCCCTGGAGGGCTTAGCACAGATACGCAGTATTTT.

The chain recombines TRBV7-8 with TRBJ2-1; 7 bases match TRBD2. CDR1 is SGHVS and CDR2 is FQNEAQ in the germline V gene. V shed 1 base and J 15 bases; nucleotides not matched to a gene: 18. This CDR3 is 16 amino acids long. CDR3: CASSLVVGGPLLMGFF. In DNA, the CDR3 is TGTGCCAGCAGCTTAGTCGTGGGAGGGCCTCTCCTAATGGGGTTCTTC.

The V gene is TRBV28, the J gene TRBJ2-5; tentative D call: TRBD1 (5 bases). This CDR3 is built from 13 residues. V was pared by 3 bases and J by 2 bases, with 7 bases between. Germline CDR1 MDHEN, CDR2 SYDVKM. The CDR3 reads CASSFRQQETQYF. The DNA of the CDR3 is TGTGCCAGCAGTTTCAGACAGCAAGAGACCCAGTACTTC.

As for this clone: The sample contains more than one DNA sequence encoding this CDR3. The rearrangement links TRBV9 to TRBJ2-2; D perhaps matches TRBD2 (5 bases). V lost 0 bases, J lost 2 bases, and 5 bases lay in between. This CDR3 spans 14 amino acids. Germline V gene sequence: CDR1 SGDLS, CDR2 YYNGEE. The CDR3 DNA is TGTGCCAGCAGCGTAGCGGGAAACACCGGGGAGCTGTTTTTT. It is translated as CASSVAGNTGELFF.

The V and J genes are TRBV19 and TRBJ2-2, with D perhaps being TRBD1 or TRBD2 (5 bases each). CDR1 is LNHDA, CDR2 SQIVND, per germline (reference sequence). Trimming left V 2 bases short and J 4 bases short, with 8 bases between. The CDR3 contains 14 residues. The CDR3 sequence is CASSITGGTGELFF. The CDR3 DNA is TGTGCCAGTAGTATAACTGGGGGCACCGGGGAGCTGTTTTTT.

The V call is TRBV5-4, the J call TRBJ2-7; tentatively, D is TRBD1 or TRBD2 (5 bases each). V was cut by 2 bases and J by 6 bases, with 6 bases left in between. Germline CDR1 and CDR2: SGHNT and YYREEE (reference sequence). CDR3 length: 11 amino acids. CDR3 amino acids: CASSFGAEQYF. In DNA, the CDR3 is TGTGCCAGCAGCTTCGGGGCCGAGCAGTACTTC.

The V gene is TRBV10-3, the J gene TRBJ2-7, with a weak D call TRBD1 (5 bases). The CDR3 totals 12 residues. The germline gives CDR1 ENHRY, CDR2 SYGVKD. The V and J ends lost 10 bases and 1 base respectively, with 11 bases between them. Here the CDR3 reads CATQDNSYEQYF. The CDR3 nucleotides are TGTGCCACCCAGGACAATTCCTACGAGCAGTACTTC.

V is TRBV30 and J is TRBJ1-1, with 8 positions matching TRBD1. The V and J ends lost 8 bases and 4 bases, in that order; junction bases with no gene match: 9. The germline CDR1 and CDR2 sequences are GTSNPN and SVGIG (reference sequence). This CDR3 is 13 amino acids long. CDR3 in amino acids: CAADQGATTEAFF. CDR3 bases: TGTGCCGCGGATCAGGGGGCGACCACTGAAGCTTTCTTT.

The chain links TRBV4-1 to TRBJ2-3, with D possibly matching TRBD2 (5 bases). Germline-derived CDR1 and CDR2 are MGHRA and YSYEKL. The CDR3 sequence is 15 residues long. Between the trimmed V and J ends, which lost 8 bases and 0 bases, there was a span of 15 bases. CDR3 amino acids: CASHLGGGSTDTQYF. The CDR3 DNA reads as TGCGCCAGCCACCTCGGAGGCGGTAGCACAGATACGCAGTATTTT.

The chain has TRBV27 and TRBJ1-2; 8 bases align to TRBD1. Losses at the gene ends were 5 bases for V and 7 bases for J; bases not matched to a gene: 6. This CDR3 has 13 amino acids. Germline CDR1 MNHEY, CDR2 SMNVEV (reference sequence). The CDR3 region has the DNA TGTGCCAGCAGTCCCCAAGACAGGGGTGGCTACACCTTC. Amino acids: CASSPQDRGGYTF.

The chain is built from TRBV27 and TRBJ2-1, with TRBD2 identical over 13 bases. The CDR3 sequence is 15 residues long. The V segment lost 6 bases and the J segment 7 bases; nucleotides outside the gene matches: 6. Per germline, CDR1 MNHEY and CDR2 SMNVEV (reference sequence). The CDR3 DNA follows: TGTGCCAGCAGGAAACCGGGACTAGCGGGGAATGAGCAGTTCTTC. It codes for CASRKPGLAGNEQFF.

The chain uses TRBV6-5 and TRBJ1-1, with D unclear. The CDR3 runs to 13 residues. Deletions cut 8 bases from V and 1 base from J, with 11 bases between. Germline V gene sequence: CDR1 MNHEY, CDR2 SVGAGI. The CDR3 region has the DNA TGTGCCAGCGCGATCACACAGAACACTGAAGCTTTCTTT. Its protein product is CASAITQNTEAFF.

This chain uses TRBV27 with TRBJ2-3; TRBD2 matches at 11 bases. CDR1 is MNHEY and CDR2 is SMNVEV in the germline V gene (reference sequence). Trimming removed 5 bases from V and 4 bases from J; junction bases left unmatched: 8. The CDR3 is made up of 16 amino acids. CDR3 protein: CASSPIAGGPPDTQYF. CDR3 bases: TGTGCCAGCAGTCCCATAGCGGGAGGGCCTCCAGATACGCAGTATTTT.